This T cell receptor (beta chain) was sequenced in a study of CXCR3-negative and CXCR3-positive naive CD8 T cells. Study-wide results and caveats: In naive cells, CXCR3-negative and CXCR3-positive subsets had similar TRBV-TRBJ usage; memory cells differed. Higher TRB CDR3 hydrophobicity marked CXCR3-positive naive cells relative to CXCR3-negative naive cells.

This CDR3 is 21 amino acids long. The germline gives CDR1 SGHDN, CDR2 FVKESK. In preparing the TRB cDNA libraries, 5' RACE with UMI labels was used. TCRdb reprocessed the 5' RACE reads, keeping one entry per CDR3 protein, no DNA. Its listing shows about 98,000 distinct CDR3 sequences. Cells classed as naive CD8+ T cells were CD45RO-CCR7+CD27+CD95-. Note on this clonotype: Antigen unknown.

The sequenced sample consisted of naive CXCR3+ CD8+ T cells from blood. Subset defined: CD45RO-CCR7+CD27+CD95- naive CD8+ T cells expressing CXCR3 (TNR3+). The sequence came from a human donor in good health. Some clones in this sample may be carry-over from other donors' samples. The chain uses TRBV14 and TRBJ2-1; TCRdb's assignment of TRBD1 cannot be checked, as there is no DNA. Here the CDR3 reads CASSHPRRGQGPVGAYNEQFF.